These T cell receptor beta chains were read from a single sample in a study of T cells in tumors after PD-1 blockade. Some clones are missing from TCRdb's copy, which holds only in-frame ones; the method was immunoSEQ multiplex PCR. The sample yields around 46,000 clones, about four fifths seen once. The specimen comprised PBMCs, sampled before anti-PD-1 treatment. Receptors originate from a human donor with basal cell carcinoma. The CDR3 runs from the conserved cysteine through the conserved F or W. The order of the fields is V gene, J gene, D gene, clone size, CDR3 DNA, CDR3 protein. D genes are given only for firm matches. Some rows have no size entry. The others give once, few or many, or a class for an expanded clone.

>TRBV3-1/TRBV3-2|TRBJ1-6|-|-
TGTGCCAGCAGCCAGGAGACCAGGGCTAATTCACCCCTCCACTTT
CASSQETRANSPLHF
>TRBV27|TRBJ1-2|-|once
TGTGCCAGCAGTTCATGGGCCCGGGACGACTATGGCTACACCTTC
CASSSWARDDYGYTF
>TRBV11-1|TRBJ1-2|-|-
TGTGCCAGCAGCTTAGCATATCGCTATGGCTACACCTTC
CASSLAYRYGYTF
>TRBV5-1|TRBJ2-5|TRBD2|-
TGCGCCAGCAGCTTGTCTAGCGGGAAAGAGACCCAGTACTTC
CASSLSSGKETQYF
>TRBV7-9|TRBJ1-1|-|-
TGTGCCAGCAGCTTAGTACCGCGAGGGACACCGAGGGCTTTCTTT
CASSLVPRGTPRAFF
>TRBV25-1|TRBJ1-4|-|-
TGTGCCAGCAGTAACCGGGACTCGAGGACTGAAAAACTGTTTTTT
CASSNRDSRTEKLFF
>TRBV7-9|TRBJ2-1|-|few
TGTGCCAGCAGCTCCACAAACTCCTACAATGAGCAGTTCTTC
CASSSTNSYNEQFF
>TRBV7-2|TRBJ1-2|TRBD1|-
TGTGCCAGCAGCTTAACCGGGACAGGGGTATATGGCTACACCTTC
CASSLTGTGVYGYTF
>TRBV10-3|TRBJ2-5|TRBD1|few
TGTGCCGTCGCCTCGGGACAGGGGAAAGAGACCCAGTACTTC
CAVASGQGKETQYF
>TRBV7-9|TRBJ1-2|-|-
TGTGCCAGCAGCTTAGTATCCAGGGTTTATGGCTACACCTTC
CASSLVSRVYGYTF
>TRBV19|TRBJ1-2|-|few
TGTGCCAGTAGTATAAACGGGGACTATGGCTACACCTTC
CASSINGDYGYTF
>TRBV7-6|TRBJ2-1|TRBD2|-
TGTGCCAGCAGCTTAGCTAGCGGGGGACGGAATGAGCAGTTCTTC
CASSLASGGRNEQFF
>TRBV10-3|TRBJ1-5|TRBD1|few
TGTGCCATCAGTGAGTCGACAGGGCATACTCAGCCCCAGCATTTT
CAISESTGHTQPQHF